What follows are 28 T cell receptor beta chains derived from one specimen sequenced in a study of cytomegalovirus exposure and HLA in healthy donors. A multiplex PCR was run with 60 Vbeta primers and 13 Jbeta primers. TCRdb's copy holds only in-frame clones and misses some; the assay was immunoSEQ multiplex PCR. Here the sample spans roughly 130,000 clones, around four fifths being singletons. The sample was PBMCs. The receptors come from a male donor in good health and CMV-seropositive.

The chain couples TRBV28 to TRBJ2-3; 10 bases align to TRBD2. Per the germline V gene, CDR1 is MDHEN and CDR2 is SYDVKM. With V trimmed by 2 bases and J by 1 base, 3 bases remained unmatched. The CDR3 contains 16 residues. CDR3 nucleotides: TGTGCCAGCAGTTTAGGGCTAGCGGGAGGCACAGATACGCAGTATTTT. Its protein product is CASSLGLAGGTDTQYF.

The rearrangement uses TRBV7-2 and TRBJ1-4; a possible D gene is TRBD1 (5 bases). The V end lost 7 bases, the J end lost 5 bases, and 14 bases lay between the germline ends. The CDR3 spans 14 residues. Germline CDR1 is SGHTA and CDR2 is FQGNSA. The CDR3 here is CASNLGGYNEKLFF. In nucleotides, the CDR3 is TGTGCCAGCAACTTGGGGGGGTACAATGAAAAACTGTTTTTT.

This rearrangement joins TRBV18 to TRBJ1-1; tentatively, D is TRBD1 (5 bases). Germline loops: CDR1 KGHSH, CDR2 LQKENI. V was pared by 5 bases and J by 0 bases, with 7 bases between. This CDR3 has 13 amino acids. DNA for the CDR3: TGTGCCAGCTCATCAGGGATGAACACTGAAGCTTTCTTT. Its translation is CASSSGMNTEAFF.

This clone appeared a single time. This rearrangement joins TRBV2 to TRBJ2-7; the match to TRBD2 covers 7 bases. V was pared by 4 bases and J by 2 bases, with 5 bases of the junction left unmatched. This CDR3 region has 14 residues. Per germline, CDR1 SNHLY and CDR2 FYNNEI. The CDR3 loop reads CASSGLATTYEQYF. Here the CDR3 DNA reads TGTGCCAGCAGTGGACTAGCAACAACCTACGAGCAGTACTTC.

This chain connects TRBV6-5 to TRBJ2-2; D unclear. CDR3 length: 14 residues. CDR1 is MNHEY, CDR2 SVGAGI, per germline. Trimming removed 2 bases from V and 4 bases from J, with 8 bases in between. CDR3 sequence: CASSYLDGTGELFF. CDR3 nucleotide sequence: TGTGCCAGCAGTTACCTAGACGGCACCGGGGAGCTGTTTTTT.

The V and J genes are TRBV11-3 and TRBJ2-7; 7 bases line up with TRBD2. This CDR3 spans 13 amino acids. The V gene end was trimmed by 5 bases and the J gene end by 7 bases; junction bases not matched to a gene: 8. Per germline, CDR1 SGHNT and CDR2 YENEEA. CDR3 DNA sequence: TGTGCCAGCAGCCTTTTGAGGGGAGGGGAGCAGTACTTC. The encoded protein is CASSLLRGGEQYF. Full variable domain (outside the CDR3, taken from reference TRBV11-3 and TRBJ2-7): EAGVVQSPRYKIIEKKQPVAFWCNPISGHNTLYWYLQNLGQGPELLIRYENEEAVDDSQLPKDRFSAERLKGVDSTLKIQPAELGDSAVYLCASSLLRGGEQYFGPGTRLTVT.

This clone is a singleton in its sample. The chain links TRBV6-5 to TRBJ2-7, with TRBD1 matching over 12 bases. The junction had 5 bases not matched to a gene; V was cut back by 8 bases and J by 6 bases. The CDR3 sequence is 13 residues long. Germline V gene lookup returns CDR1 MNHEY and CDR2 SVGAGI. CDR3 sequence: CASSGTGGSEQYF. Here the CDR3 DNA reads TGTGCCAGCTCCGGGACAGGGGGCTCCGAGCAGTACTTC.

A note on this clone: Other DNA sequences in the sample encode the same CDR3. The V and J genes are TRBV6-5 and TRBJ1-5, with a weak D call TRBD1 (6 bases). V lost 4 bases, J lost 0 bases, and 7 bases lay in between. The germline CDR1 and CDR2 sequences are MNHEY and SVGAGI. CDR3 size: 14 residues. CDR3 coding DNA: TGTGCCAGCAGTTCAGGGGCTAGCAATCAGCCCCAGCATTTT. It codes for CASSSGASNQPQHF.

The sample holds a few counts of this clone. The genes are TRBV4-2 and TRBJ2-1; 14 nucleotides agree with TRBD2. CDR3 length equals 17 residues. V was clipped by 2 bases and J by 8 bases; unmatched bases: 8. In germline, CDR1 is LGHNA, CDR2 YNFKEQ. CDR3 bases: TGTGCCAGCAGCCAACCCGGGACTAGCGGGAGAATCGATGAGCAGTTCTTC. Protein sequence: CASSQPGTSGRIDEQFF.

This sequence joins TRBV18 and TRBJ1-3; D possibly corresponds to TRBD1 (5 bases). V was clipped by 2 bases and J by 9 bases, with 14 bases between them. Germline V gene lookup returns CDR1 KGHSH and CDR2 LQKENI. The CDR3 is 14 residues long. CDR3 nucleotide sequence: TGTGCCAGCTCACCAGGCAGGGATGGTGGCACCATATATTTT. Protein product: CASSPGRDGGTIYF.

V gene TRBV7-9 combines with J gene TRBJ2-7, with 10 bases aligning to TRBD1. The CDR3 is 16 amino acids. V was clipped by 5 bases and J by 1 base; unmatched bases: 8. Germline lookup yields CDR1 SEHNR and CDR2 FQNEAQ (reference sequence). CDR3 in DNA: TGTGCCAGCAGCACCAGCGGGGGACAGGGGTCCTACGAGCAGTACTTC. Encoded protein: CASSTSGGQGSYEQYF. The variable domain in full, with the rest retrieved from reference TRBV7-9 and TRBJ2-7, is DTGVSQNPRHKITKRGQNVTFRCDPISEHNRLYWYRQTLGQGPEFLTYFQNEAQLEKSRLLSDRFSAERPKGSFSTLEIQRTEQGDSAMYLCASSTSGGQGSYEQYFGPGTRLTVT.

This chain connects TRBV27 to TRBJ2-7, with no clear D. There are 12 residues in the CDR3. The V gene lost 5 bases and the J gene lost 2 bases, with 7 bases spanning the gap. Germline V gene sequence: CDR1 MNHEY, CDR2 SMNVEV (reference sequence). The CDR3 spells CASSPRAYEQYF. CDR3 DNA: TGTGCCAGCAGTCCGAGAGCCTACGAGCAGTACTTC.

This chain uses TRBV7-8 with TRBJ2-7, with TRBD2 matching 9 bases. The CDR3 loop spans 17 amino acids. V was clipped by 2 bases and J by 6 bases; unmatched bases: 14. The V gene's germline CDR1 is SGHVS and CDR2 FQNEAQ. CDR3 amino acids: CASSLNLDSGSHREQYF. CDR3 sequence (DNA): TGTGCCAGCAGCTTAAATCTGGATAGCGGGAGCCACCGCGAGCAGTACTTC. Supplemented by reference TRBV7-8 and TRBJ2-7, the full variable domain reads GAGVSQSPRYKVAKRGQDVALRCDPISGHVSLFWYQQALGQGPEFLTYFQNEAQLDKSGLPSDRFFAERPEGSVSTLKIQRTQQEDSAVYLCASSLNLDSGSHREQYFGPGTRLTVT.

CDR3 protein: CASSWGSDLPYEQYF. DNA of the CDR3: TGTGCCAGCAGCTGGGGTAGCGACTTGCCCTACGAGCAGTACTTC. The rearrangement links TRBV5-4 to TRBJ2-7, with a tentative D call TRBD2 (5 bases). The germline V and J ends were trimmed by 3 bases and 2 bases, with 15 bases remaining between them. Germline values: CDR1 SGHNT, CDR2 YYREEE (reference sequence). The length of the CDR3 is 15 residues.

V usage is TRBV9 and J usage is TRBJ2-5; 13 nucleotides agree with TRBD2. V lost 3 bases and J lost 5; bases outside the gene matches: 4. The CDR3 is 15 amino acids. CDR1 and CDR2 (germline): SGDLS, YYNGEE. CDR3 coding DNA: TGTGCCAGCAGCGCTCAGACTAGCGGGGGGGAGACCCAGTACTTC. This gives the protein CASSAQTSGGETQYF.

This chain uses TRBV13 with TRBJ2-1; possibly TRBD2 for D (6 bases). V lost 5 bases to trimming and J lost 4 bases, with 21 bases between them. CDR3 length: 17 residues. Germline V gene lookup returns CDR1 PRHDT and CDR2 FYEKMQ (reference sequence). For the CDR3, the DNA is TGTGCCAGCAGCCCAAACCCCCTCGGGGGACCTTACAATGAGCAGTTCTTC. Its translation: CASSPNPLGGPYNEQFF.

The chain uses TRBV7-6 and TRBJ2-2; 15 bases match TRBD2. Germline values: CDR1 SGHVS, CDR2 FNYEAQ. V dropped 1 base and J dropped 6; count of bases not matched to a gene: 6. The CDR3 covers 18 residues. The chain's CDR3 is CASSLEGGLAGGPGELFF. The CDR3 DNA sequence: TGTGCCAGCAGCTTAGAGGGGGGACTAGCGGGAGGTCCCGGGGAGCTGTTTTTT.

The chain uses TRBV18 and TRBJ1-2, with D unresolved. The V gene lost 2 bases and the J gene lost 2 bases, with 18 bases spanning the gap. This CDR3 contains 17 residues. Germline assignment: CDR1 KGHSH and CDR2 LQKENI. In nucleotides, the CDR3 is TGTGCCAGCTCACCATCCACCGCCGTGGGAGGAAACTATGGCTACACCTTC. As protein: CASSPSTAVGGNYGYTF.

This chain uses TRBV12-1 with TRBJ2-7; TRBD2 reflects the table's D call only, with no check against the DNA. TRBV12-1 is a pseudogene segment. The CDR3 extends over 14 amino acids. This chain's CDR3 is CASSPRTSPHEQYF. The CDR3 DNA sequence: TGTGCCAGCAGCCCCCGGACTAGCCCCCACGAGCAGTACTTC.

CDR3 residues: CAWGEGGQGLYEQYF. CDR3 in DNA: TGTGCCTGGGGTGAGGGGGGACAGGGTCTTTACGAGCAGTACTTC. The rearrangement uses TRBV30 and TRBJ2-7, with 9 positions matching TRBD1. After removal of 5 bases from V and 4 bases from J, the junction contained 12 bases not matched to a gene. There are 15 residues in the CDR3. Germline V gene data show CDR1 as GTSNPN and CDR2 as SVGIG (reference sequence).

This chain links TRBV5-4 with TRBJ2-7; 10 bases align to TRBD2. From germline, CDR1 is SGHNT and CDR2 YYREEE (reference sequence). The CDR3 has 16 residues. V lost 4 bases to trimming and J lost 1 base; unmatched junction nucleotides: 8. The CDR3 spells CASSPVRTSGSYEQYF. The CDR3 DNA reads as TGTGCCAGCAGCCCGGTCCGGACTAGCGGTTCCTACGAGCAGTACTTC.

The CDR3 DNA reads TGTGCCAGCAGTTACCGGGGGATTGAAAAACTGTTTTTT. Its translation is CASSYRGIEKLFF. The chain combines TRBV6-5 with TRBJ1-4, with TRBD1 as a possible D gene (5 bases). Trimming cost V 2 bases and J 7 bases, with 8 bases left between them. The germline V gene has CDR1 MNHEY and CDR2 SVGAGI. The CDR3 consists of 13 residues.

The genes are TRBV2 and TRBJ2-1; D may be TRBD2 (6 bases). Germline V gene sequence: CDR1 SNHLY, CDR2 FYNNEI. The CDR3 runs to 13 residues. V lost 8 bases and J lost 4, with 12 bases in between. CDR3 coding DNA: TGTGCCAGCGGGACTTTTACTTACAATGAGCAGTTCTTC. Protein product: CASGTFTYNEQFF.

The V call is TRBV9, the J call TRBJ2-1; 10 bases line up with TRBD2. V lost 3 bases to trimming and J lost 6 bases; unmatched junction nucleotides: 6. The CDR3 spans 15 residues. Germline V gene lookup returns CDR1 SGDLS and CDR2 YYNGEE. CDR3 in DNA: TGTGCCAGCAGCGCACCAGCGGGAGGGTTCAATGAGCAGTTCTTC. This codes for CASSAPAGGFNEQFF.

The CDR3 coding sequence is TGTGCCAGCAGCCTGGGCGGGGGGTTGAACACTGAAGCTTTCTTT. This encodes CASSLGGGLNTEAFF. The V and J genes are TRBV6-6 and TRBJ1-1; D is possibly TRBD1 (5 bases). The CDR3 has 15 residues. The germline V and J ends were trimmed by 6 bases and 0 bases, with 14 bases remaining between them. Germline lookup yields CDR1 MNHNY and CDR2 SVGAGI (reference sequence).

In DNA form, the CDR3 reads TGTGCCAGCAGTCCTTTAGCGGGAGTTGGACTGGGAGATACGCAGTATTTT. It translates to CASSPLAGVGLGDTQYF. V and J are TRBV27 and TRBJ2-3; 9 bases agree with TRBD2. The germline gives CDR1 MNHEY, CDR2 SMNVEV (reference sequence). The V gene end was trimmed by 5 bases and the J gene end by 5 bases; junction bases not matched to a gene: 14. CDR3 length equals 17 residues.

The chain couples TRBV10-3 to TRBJ1-1, with TRBD1 matching 7 bases. Looked up from germline, CDR1 is ENHRY and CDR2 is SYGVKD. The CDR3 spans 14 residues. Losses at the gene ends were 6 bases for V and 1 base for J; bases not matched to a gene: 5. DNA for the CDR3: TGTGCCATCAGGGACAGGCTCGGGAACACTGAAGCTTTCTTT. Protein: CAIRDRLGNTEAFF.

This chain joins TRBV28 and TRBJ2-6, with D unclear. Germline V gives CDR1 MDHEN, CDR2 SYDVKM. Deletions cut 6 bases from V and 2 bases from J, with 8 bases between. The CDR3 is 14 residues long. In DNA form, the CDR3 reads TGTGCCAGCAGCGATCCGGCTGGGGCCAACGTCCTGACTTTC. It codes for CASSDPAGANVLTF.